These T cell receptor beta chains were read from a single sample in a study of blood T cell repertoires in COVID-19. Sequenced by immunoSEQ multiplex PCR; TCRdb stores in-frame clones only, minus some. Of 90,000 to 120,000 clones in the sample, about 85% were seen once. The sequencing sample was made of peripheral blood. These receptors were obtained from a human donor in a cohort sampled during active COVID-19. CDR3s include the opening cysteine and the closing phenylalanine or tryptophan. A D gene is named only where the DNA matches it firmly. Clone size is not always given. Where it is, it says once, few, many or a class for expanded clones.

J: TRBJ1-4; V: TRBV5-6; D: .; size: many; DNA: TGTGCCAGCAGCTTGAATCCAGGATTAGGTGAAAAACTGTTTTTT; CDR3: CASSLNPGLGEKLFF
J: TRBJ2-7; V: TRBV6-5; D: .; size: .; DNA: TGTGCCAGCAGATCCAGGGCAGGGGGGACCTACGAGCAGTACTTC; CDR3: CASRSRAGGTYEQYF
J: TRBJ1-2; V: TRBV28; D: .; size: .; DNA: TGTGCCAGCAGTTTCCCTAGCCGAGACTATGGCTACACCTTC; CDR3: CASSFPSRDYGYTF
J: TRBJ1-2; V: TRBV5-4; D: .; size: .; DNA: TGTGCCAGCAGCTCGGGGATTCAGACAGGACCAGGAGGCTATGGCTACACCTTC; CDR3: CASSSGIQTGPGGYGYTF
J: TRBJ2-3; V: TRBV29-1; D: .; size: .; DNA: TGCAGCGTTGTGGGGGGGCCAGATACGCAGTATTTT; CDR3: CSVVGGPDTQYF
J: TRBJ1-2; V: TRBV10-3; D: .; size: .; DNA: TGTGCCATCAGTGAGCCACAGTCCTATGGCTACACCTTC; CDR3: CAISEPQSYGYTF
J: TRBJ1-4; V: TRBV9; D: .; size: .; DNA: TGTGCCAGCAGCGTATACGGGGGAGGTGAAAAACTGTTTTTT; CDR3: CASSVYGGGEKLFF
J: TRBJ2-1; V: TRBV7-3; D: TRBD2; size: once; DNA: TGTGCCAGCAGCTTAACGGGAAAAACTAGCGGATACAATGAGCAGTTCTTC; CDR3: CASSLTGKTSGYNEQFF
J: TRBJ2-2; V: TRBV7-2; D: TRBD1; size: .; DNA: TGTGCCAGCAGCCCCCCCTCAGGGGGCGCGCACACCGGGGAGCTGTTTTTT; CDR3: CASSPPSGGAHTGELFF
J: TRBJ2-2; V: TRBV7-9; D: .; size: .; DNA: TGTGCCAGCAGCTTATTGCACAGACAGAACACCGGGGAGCTGTTTTTT; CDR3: CASSLLHRQNTGELFF
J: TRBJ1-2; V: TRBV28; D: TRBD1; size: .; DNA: TGTGCCAGCAGTCTGACAGGGGTCTACGGCTACACCTTC; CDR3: CASSLTGVYGYTF
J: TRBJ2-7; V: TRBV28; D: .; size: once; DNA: TGTGCCAGCAGGGAGGGACAGAGAAGACGCGAGCAGTACTTC; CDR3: CASREGQRRREQYF
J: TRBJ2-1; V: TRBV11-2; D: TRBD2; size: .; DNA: TGTGCCAGCAGCTTAGATCAGGCTAGCGGATACGCCAATGAGCAGTTCTTC; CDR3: CASSLDQASGYANEQFF
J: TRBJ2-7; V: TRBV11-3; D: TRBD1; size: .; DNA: TGTGCCAGCAGCTTAGTCTACGAGGACAGGGGAAAAGTAGAATCTACGAGACAGTACTTC; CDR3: CASSLVYEDRGKVESTRQYF
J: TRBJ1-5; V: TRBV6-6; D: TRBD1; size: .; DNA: TGTGCCAGCAGTTGGGGACAGGGAGGACAGCCCCAGCATTTT; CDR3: CASSWGQGGQPQHF
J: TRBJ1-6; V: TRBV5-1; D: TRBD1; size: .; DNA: TGCGCCAGCAGCTTGTTCGGACAGGGCGGGTCACCCCTCCACTTT; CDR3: CASSLFGQGGSPLHF
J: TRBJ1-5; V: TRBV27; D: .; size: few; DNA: TGTGCCAGCAGTCTAGGGGGTAGGAATCAGCCCCAGCATTTT; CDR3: CASSLGGRNQPQHF
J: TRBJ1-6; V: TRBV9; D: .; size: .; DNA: TGTGCCAGCAGCGCCCCGGGGGGGGTTGCTTCACCCCTCCACTTT; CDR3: CASSAPGGVASPLHF
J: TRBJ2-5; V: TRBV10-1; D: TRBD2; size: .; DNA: TGCGCCAGCAGTGAGTCGATTGCGGGAGGCAGAGAGACCCAGTACTTC; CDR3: CASSESIAGGRETQYF
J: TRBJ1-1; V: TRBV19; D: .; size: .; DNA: TGTGCCAGTACTTTGATCAGGGGCCCTGGGAACACTGAAGCTTTCTTT; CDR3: CASTLIRGPGNTEAFF
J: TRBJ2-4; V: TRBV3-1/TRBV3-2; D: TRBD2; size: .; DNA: TGTGCCAGCAGCCCGTCGGGACTAGCGGTCAGCAAAAACATTCAGTACTTC; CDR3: CASSPSGLAVSKNIQYF
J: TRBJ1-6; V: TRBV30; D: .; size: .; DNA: TGTGCCTGGAGAACAGGGCCCCTATATAATTCACCCCTCCACTTT; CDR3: CAWRTGPLYNSPLHF
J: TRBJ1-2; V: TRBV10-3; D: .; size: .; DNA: TGTGCCATCAGTGAGTCGATGTCGTACAGTTACTATGGCTACACCTTC; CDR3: CAISESMSYSYYGYTF
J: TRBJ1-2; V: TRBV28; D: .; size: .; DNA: TGTGCCAGCAGCTATCAGGGTTATGGCTACACCTTC; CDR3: CASSYQGYGYTF
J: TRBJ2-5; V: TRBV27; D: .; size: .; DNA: TGTGCCAGCAGTACCACAGGGACGGGAGAGACCCAGTACTTC; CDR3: CASSTTGTGETQYF
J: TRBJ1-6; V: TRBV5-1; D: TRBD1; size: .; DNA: TGCGCCAGCAGCCGTAAACAGGGGAAGGATTCACCCCTCCACTTT; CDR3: CASSRKQGKDSPLHF
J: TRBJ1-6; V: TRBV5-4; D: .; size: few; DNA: TGTGCCAGCAGCTTGGATGGGGCTGGCGGCTCACCCCTCCACTTT; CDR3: CASSLDGAGGSPLHF
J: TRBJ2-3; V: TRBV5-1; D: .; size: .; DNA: TGCGCCAGCAGCTTGGCTATTACCACAGATACGCAGTATTTT; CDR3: CASSLAITTDTQYF
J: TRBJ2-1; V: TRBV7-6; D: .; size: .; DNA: TGTGCCAGCAGCTTAACCCAGGGTCTTGCCAACAATGAGCAGTTCTTC; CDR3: CASSLTQGLANNEQFF
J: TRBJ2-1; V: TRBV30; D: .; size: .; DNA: TGTGCCTGGAGTGGGCTAGCCGTGGGTGAGCAGTTCTTC; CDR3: CAWSGLAVGEQFF
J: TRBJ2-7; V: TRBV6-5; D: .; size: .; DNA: TGTGCCAGCAGCCGGGACACTACCTACGAGCAGTACTTC; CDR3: CASSRDTTYEQYF
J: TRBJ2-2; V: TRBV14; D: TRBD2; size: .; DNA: TGTGCCAGCAGCCAAGAAGGACTAGCGGGAGTTCGCACCGGGGAGCTGTTTTTT; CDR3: CASSQEGLAGVRTGELFF
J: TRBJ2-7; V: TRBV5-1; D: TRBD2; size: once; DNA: TGCGCCAGCAGCACTACTAGCGTGACCTACGAGCAGTACTTC; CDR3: CASSTTSVTYEQYF
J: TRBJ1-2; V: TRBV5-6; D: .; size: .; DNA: TGTGCCAGCAGCTTGGACAGGGCGGACTATGGCTACACCTTC; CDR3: CASSLDRADYGYTF
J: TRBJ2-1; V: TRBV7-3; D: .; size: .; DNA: TGTGCCAGCAGCTCCCGGGACTGGACCTCGGAGCAGTTCTTC; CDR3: CASSSRDWTSEQFF
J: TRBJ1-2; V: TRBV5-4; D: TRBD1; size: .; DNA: TGTGCCAGCAGCTTGTCTGGACAGGATCGTGGCTACACCTTC; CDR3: CASSLSGQDRGYTF
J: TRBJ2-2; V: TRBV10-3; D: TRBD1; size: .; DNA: TGTGCCATCAGCCCTGGTACAGGGGACACCGGGGAGCTGTTTTTT; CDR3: CAISPGTGDTGELFF
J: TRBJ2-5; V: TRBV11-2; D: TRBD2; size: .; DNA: TGTGCCAGCAGCTTGATAGCGGGGGGGTTCGGGGAGACCCAGTACTTC; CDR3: CASSLIAGGFGETQYF
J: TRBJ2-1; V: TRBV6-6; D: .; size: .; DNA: TGTGCCAGCAGCGAAACGACGGGACTCAATGAGCAGTTCTTC; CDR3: CASSETTGLNEQFF
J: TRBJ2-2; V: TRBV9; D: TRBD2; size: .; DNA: TGTGCCAGCAGCGTAGAGCCGGGAGGGAACACCGGGGAGCTGTTTTTT; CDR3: CASSVEPGGNTGELFF
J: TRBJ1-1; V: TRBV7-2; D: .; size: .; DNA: TGTGCCAGCAGCTTACAATCGGGATACACTGAAGCTTTCTTT; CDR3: CASSLQSGYTEAFF
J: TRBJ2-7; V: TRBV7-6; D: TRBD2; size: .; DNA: TGTGCCAGCAGCCTCGGGCGGGGACTAGTTCCCTACGAGCAGTACTTC; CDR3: CASSLGRGLVPYEQYF
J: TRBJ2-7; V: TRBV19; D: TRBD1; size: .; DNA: TGTGCCAGTAGTCTACGGACAGGGTCCGGCGAGCAGTACTTC; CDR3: CASSLRTGSGEQYF
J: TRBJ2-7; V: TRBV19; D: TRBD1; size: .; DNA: TGTGCCAGTAGTAAACAGGGGTGGACGGGACGCCCCTACGAGCAGTACTTC; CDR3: CASSKQGWTGRPYEQYF
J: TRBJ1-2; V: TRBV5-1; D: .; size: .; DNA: TGCGCCAGCAGCTTGGCTGGACAGTCGTTTCATGGCTACACCTTC; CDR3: CASSLAGQSFHGYTF
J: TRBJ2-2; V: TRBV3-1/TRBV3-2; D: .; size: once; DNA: TGTGCCAGCAGCCCCGCCCTTACGGGAGTAAACACCGGGGAGCTGTTTTTT; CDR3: CASSPALTGVNTGELFF
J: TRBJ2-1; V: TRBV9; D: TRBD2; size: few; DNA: TGTGCCAGCAGCTTAGACGGGACTAGGGGGGATGAGCAGTTCTTC; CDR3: CASSLDGTRGDEQFF
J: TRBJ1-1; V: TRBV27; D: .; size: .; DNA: TGTGCCAGCTCAACAGGGCTGACGACTGAAGCTTTCTTT; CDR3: CASSTGLTTEAFF
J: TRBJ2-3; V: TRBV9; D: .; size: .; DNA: TGTGCCAGCAGCGTAGTGGCTGGCACAGATACGCAGTATTTT; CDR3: CASSVVAGTDTQYF
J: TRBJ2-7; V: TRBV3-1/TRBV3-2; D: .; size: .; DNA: TGTGCCAGCAGCCAAGGGTGGGACTCCACCTACGAGCAGTACTTC; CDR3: CASSQGWDSTYEQYF